A selection of T cell receptor beta chains follows, all from one sample in a study of cytomegalovirus exposure and HLA in healthy donors. Method: immunoSEQ multiplex PCR; TCRdb's copy keeps in-frame clones and lacks some. Here the sample spans about 150,000 clones, roughly 9.8% being singletons. Sequenced material: PBMCs. Source of these receptors: a man in his fifties or sixties in good health and CMV-seronegative. Both conserved end residues are part of each CDR3. The order of the fields is V gene, clone size, J gene, D gene, CDR3 DNA, CDR3 protein. A D gene is named only where the DNA matches it firmly. Clone size appears in some rows only: once, few, many, or a class for an expanded clone.

TRBV5-4	.	TRBJ2-7	TRBD1	TGTGCCAGCAGCCTACAGGGGGTCTACGAGCAGTACTTC	CASSLQGVYEQYF
TRBV7-7	few	TRBJ1-2	.	TGTGCTAGCAGCTTATATAACTATGGCTACACCTTC	CASSLYNYGYTF
TRBV12-2	.	TRBJ2-5	.	TGTGCAAGTCGTCAACCCGGACAGGGTGGGGTCGGTGAGACCCAGTACTTC	CASRQPGQGGVGETQYF
TRBV5-1	.	TRBJ2-2	TRBD1	TGCGCCAGCACCCGAGAAATGGGACAGGGAACCGGGGAGCTGTTTTTT	CASTREMGQGTGELFF
TRBV6-1	few	TRBJ1-2	.	TGTGCCAGCAGTGATTACAATATCTATGGCTACACCTTC	CASSDYNIYGYTF
TRBV6-1	few	TRBJ1-5	TRBD1	TGTGCCAGCAGTGAAGCTAGAAGGGGGCGGCAACAGCCCCAGCATTTT	CASSEARRGRQQPQHF
TRBV5-4	few	TRBJ1-6	.	TGTGCCAGCAGCTCCGGGGGCTCCTATAATTCACCCCTCCACTTT	CASSSGGSYNSPLHF
TRBV2	.	TRBJ2-7	TRBD1	TGTGCCAGCAGTGGTCCCGGGACAGGGGTTCCCTACGAGCAGTACTTC	CASSGPGTGVPYEQYF
TRBV19	.	TRBJ1-2	TRBD1	TGTGCCAGTAGTCGAACAGGGGCTAACTATGGCTACACCTTC	CASSRTGANYGYTF
TRBV5-6	.	TRBJ2-7	TRBD1	TGTGCCAGCAGCTTGTTGGACAGGGAGGCAGGGCAGTACTTC	CASSLLDREAGQYF
TRBV7-3	.	TRBJ2-3	.	TGTGCCAGCAGCTTAAGACTACGCACAGATACGCAGTATTTT	CASSLRLRTDTQYF
TRBV2	few	TRBJ2-3	TRBD2	TGTGCCAGCAGTGACCTCCCGACTAGCGGGAACGTCGCAGATACGCAGTATTTT	CASSDLPTSGNVADTQYF
TRBV27	few	TRBJ2-7	TRBD1	TGTGCCAGCAGGAACCGGGACAGGGGTGGAGAGCAGTACTTC	CASRNRDRGGEQYF
TRBV11-2	.	TRBJ2-7	.	TGTGCCAGCAGCTCACTGGCGGGACGGAGGGGCGAGCAGTACTTC	CASSSLAGRRGEQYF
TRBV28	.	TRBJ1-1	TRBD1	TGTGCCAGCAGATTACAGGGGGTAGGGGAGAACACTGAAGCTTTCTTT	CASRLQGVGENTEAFF
TRBV27	few	TRBJ2-2	.	TGTGCCAGCAGTTCTGCATCCTCGGCCGGGGAGCTGTTTTTT	CASSSASSAGELFF
TRBV9	few	TRBJ2-1	TRBD2	TGTGCCAGCAGCGCCTACGTGGTAGCGGGTTACAATGAGCAGTTCTTC	CASSAYVVAGYNEQFF
TRBV9	.	TRBJ2-3	.	TGTGCCAGCAGCTCCCGTAGCCGGTCAGATACGCAGTATTTT	CASSSRSRSDTQYF
TRBV7-9	few	TRBJ2-2	.	TGTGCCTCGAAGGACGGGGGGAACACCGGGGAGCTGTTTTTT	CASKDGGNTGELFF
TRBV11-2	.	TRBJ2-1	TRBD2	TGTGCCAGCAGCGGTGCGTTTGCGGGAGATCGGAATGAGCAGTTCTTC	CASSGAFAGDRNEQFF
TRBV5-6	.	TRBJ1-2	TRBD1	TGTGCCAGCAGCTTCCGGCTACAGGGGCGAGTAAACTATGGCTACACCTTC	CASSFRLQGRVNYGYTF
TRBV10-2	.	TRBJ1-5	.	TGCGCCAGCAACCCCGGGACACTCTATCAGCCCCAGCATTTT	CASNPGTLYQPQHF
TRBV25-1	few	TRBJ1-1	TRBD1	TGTGCCACCGCGGACAGGGCGTCCACTGAAGCTTTCTTT	CATADRASTEAFF
TRBV7-2	.	TRBJ2-1	.	TGTGCCAGCAGCTTAGGGTCGAAGGGGCGGATCAATGAGCAGTTCTTC	CASSLGSKGRINEQFF
TRBV28	.	TRBJ1-6	.	TGTGCCAGCAGTTTATACAGGGCTGTTAATTCACCCCTCCACTTT	CASSLYRAVNSPLHF
TRBV12-5	.	TRBJ2-2	TRBD1	TGTGCTAGTGGTTTGGTATCTCGGGACAGGGTCACCGGGGAGCTGTTTTTT	CASGLVSRDRVTGELFF
TRBV20-1	.	TRBJ1-1	.	TGCAGTGCTAGCCACAGGGCTGAAGCTTTCTTT	CSASHRAEAFF
TRBV28	.	TRBJ2-2	TRBD1	TGTGCCAGCAGTTTGTCCCGGGACAGTCGGCGGGAGCTGTTTTTT	CASSLSRDSRRELFF
TRBV2	few	TRBJ2-3	TRBD2	TGTGCCAGCCTGCCGGGGGAGGGCGTGAATACGCAGTATTTT	CASLPGEGVNTQYF
TRBV6-6	.	TRBJ1-2	.	TGTGCCAGCGGGGGACATCCAAACTATGGCTACACCTTC	CASGGHPNYGYTF
TRBV5-1	.	TRBJ2-2	.	TGCGCCAGCAGCTTGTGGGCTAGCTTGAACACCGGGGAGCTGTTTTTT	CASSLWASLNTGELFF
TRBV19	.	TRBJ1-6	TRBD1	TGTGCCAGTAGTAGGCAGGGGGAGTCACCCCTCCACTTT	CASSRQGESPLHF
TRBV27	.	TRBJ1-2	.	TGTGCCAGCAGTATCTCTTATCTAACCTCGGGGGGCTATAGCTACACCTTC	CASSISYLTSGGYSYTF
TRBV27	few	TRBJ2-5	.	TGTGCCAGCAGTCTAGAGTGGTCACAAGAGACCCAGTACTTC	CASSLEWSQETQYF
TRBV28	few	TRBJ2-7	.	TGTGCCAGCAGGATTAGTAGGGCGGGGTCCTACGAGCAGTACTTC	CASRISRAGSYEQYF
TRBV11-1	.	TRBJ1-5	.	TGTGCCAGCAGCCAAGGGACAAACAATCAGCCCCAGCATTTT	CASSQGTNNQPQHF
TRBV28	.	TRBJ2-3	.	TGTGCCAGCAGTAAACACGGCACAGATACGCAGTATTTT	CASSKHGTDTQYF
TRBV7-2	.	TRBJ1-6	.	TGTGCCAGCAGCTTAGCCTCACGGACTATGAATTCACCCCTCCACTTT	CASSLASRTMNSPLHF
TRBV5-1	few	TRBJ2-7	.	TGCGCCAGCAGCTTGGCTAGCCACGAGCAGTACTTC	CASSLASHEQYF
TRBV7-8	few	TRBJ2-1	TRBD1	TGTGCCAGCAGACACCTTTACGGACAGGGGTACAATGAGCAGTTCTTC	CASRHLYGQGYNEQFF